Listed below are T cell receptor beta chains from one sample, sequenced in a study of blood T cell repertoires in COVID-19. Assay used: immunoSEQ multiplex PCR; TCRdb lists only in-frame clones, some missing. The table has about 15,000 clones, 70% to 90% seen once. The sequencing sample was made of peripheral blood. These receptors were collected from a man between 65 and 85 years old in a cohort sampled during active COVID-19. The CDR3 runs from the conserved cysteine through the conserved F or W. A D gene is named only where the DNA matches it firmly. Not all rows give a size; the values are once, few, many and, for expanded clones, a class.

cdr3_aa: CASSLSGLHEQYF
cdr3_nt: TGTGCCAGCAGCTTATCGGGACTACATGAGCAGTACTTC
clone_size: -
v_call: TRBV11-3
j_call: TRBJ2-7
d_call: TRBD2

cdr3_aa: CASSKGVRTGDQETQYF
cdr3_nt: TGTGCCAGCAGCAAAGGGGTTCGGACAGGGGATCAGGAGACCCAGTACTTC
clone_size: -
v_call: TRBV21-1
j_call: TRBJ2-5
d_call: -

cdr3_aa: CASRKPGLAGVGEQFF
cdr3_nt: TGTGCCAGCAGAAAACCGGGACTAGCGGGAGTAGGGGAGCAGTTCTTC
clone_size: -
v_call: TRBV7-9
j_call: TRBJ2-1
d_call: TRBD2

cdr3_aa: CASSLVAGGATDTQYF
cdr3_nt: TGCGCCAGCAGCTTGGTAGCGGGAGGAGCCACAGATACGCAGTATTTT
clone_size: -
v_call: TRBV5-1
j_call: TRBJ2-3
d_call: TRBD2

cdr3_aa: CASSKGSRRGGNYGYTF
cdr3_nt: TGTGCCAGCAGCAAAGGCTCTAGGCGGGGGGGAAACTATGGCTACACCTTC
clone_size: -
v_call: TRBV21-1
j_call: TRBJ1-2
d_call: -

cdr3_aa: CASRGQTFQETQYF
cdr3_nt: TGTGCCAGCAGGGGACAGACCTTCCAAGAGACCCAGTACTTC
clone_size: -
v_call: TRBV2
j_call: TRBJ2-5
d_call: TRBD1

cdr3_aa: CASSYPGLAGVTDTQYF
cdr3_nt: TGTGCCAGCAGTTACCCGGGACTAGCGGGAGTAACAGATACGCAGTATTTT
clone_size: -
v_call: TRBV6-2/TRBV6-3
j_call: TRBJ2-3
d_call: TRBD2

cdr3_aa: CASSLERGTEAFF
cdr3_nt: TGTGCCAGCAGCTTGGAACGGGGGACTGAAGCTTTCTTT
clone_size: -
v_call: TRBV5-4
j_call: TRBJ1-1
d_call: -

cdr3_aa: CAISEPGQGALNIQYF
cdr3_nt: TGTGCCATCAGTGAACCGGGACAGGGGGCCTTAAACATTCAGTACTTC
clone_size: -
v_call: TRBV10-3
j_call: TRBJ2-4
d_call: TRBD1

cdr3_aa: CATSTGEQTNEKLFF
cdr3_nt: TGTGCCACCTCTACAGGGGAACAGACTAATGAAAAACTGTTTTTT
clone_size: -
v_call: TRBV24-1
j_call: TRBJ1-4
d_call: TRBD1

cdr3_aa: CASSRQGGTTNEKLFF
cdr3_nt: TGTGCCAGCAGTAGACAGGGGGGCACAACTAATGAAAAACTGTTTTTT
clone_size: -
v_call: TRBV11-3
j_call: TRBJ1-4
d_call: TRBD1

cdr3_aa: CASSMSGQGVGELFF
cdr3_nt: TGTGCCAGTAGTATGTCCGGACAGGGAGTCGGGGAGCTGTTTTTT
clone_size: -
v_call: TRBV19
j_call: TRBJ2-2
d_call: TRBD1

cdr3_aa: CASSPANTGELFF
cdr3_nt: TGCGCCAGCAGCCCGGCGAACACCGGGGAGCTGTTTTTT
clone_size: -
v_call: TRBV5-1
j_call: TRBJ2-2
d_call: -

cdr3_aa: CASSGGQGRANTQYF
cdr3_nt: TGCGCCAGCAGCGGGGGACAGGGCCGTGCTAATACGCAGTATTTT
clone_size: once
v_call: TRBV5-1
j_call: TRBJ2-3
d_call: TRBD1

cdr3_aa: CASNEVRPLSGYTF
cdr3_nt: TGTGCCAGTAACGAGGTCCGTCCCCTCTCTGGCTACACCTTC
clone_size: -
v_call: TRBV19
j_call: TRBJ1-2
d_call: -

cdr3_aa: CASSLSRSQETQYF
cdr3_nt: TGCGCCAGCAGCTTGTCTCGTTCCCAAGAGACCCAGTACTTC
clone_size: -
v_call: TRBV5-1
j_call: TRBJ2-5
d_call: -

cdr3_aa: CASSFGQANTEAFF
cdr3_nt: TGTGCCAGCAGCTTTGGGCAGGCGAACACTGAAGCTTTCTTT
clone_size: few
v_call: TRBV7-9
j_call: TRBJ1-1
d_call: -

cdr3_aa: CATSDRTSGRANEQFF
cdr3_nt: TGTGCCACCAGTGACAGGACTAGCGGGAGAGCTAATGAGCAGTTCTTC
clone_size: -
v_call: TRBV24-1
j_call: TRBJ2-1
d_call: TRBD2

cdr3_aa: CASSLGGGGSNQPQHF
cdr3_nt: TGTGCCAGCAGCTTGGGGGGCGGGGGGAGCAATCAGCCCCAGCATTTT
clone_size: -
v_call: TRBV5-4
j_call: TRBJ1-5
d_call: -

cdr3_aa: CASSQGNRKREGETQYF
cdr3_nt: TGTGCCAGCAGCCAAGGGAATCGCAAGCGGGAGGGAGAGACCCAGTACTTC
clone_size: -
v_call: TRBV3-1/TRBV3-2
j_call: TRBJ2-5
d_call: TRBD2

cdr3_aa: CASNPSSTGELFF
cdr3_nt: TGTGCCAGTAATCCCTCGAGCACCGGGGAGCTGTTTTTT
clone_size: -
v_call: TRBV19
j_call: TRBJ2-2
d_call: -

cdr3_aa: CAISESWAALNYGYTF
cdr3_nt: TGTGCCATCAGTGAGTCGTGGGCCGCCTTGAACTATGGCTACACCTTC
clone_size: -
v_call: TRBV10-3
j_call: TRBJ1-2
d_call: -

cdr3_aa: CASSYPTAGRTNTDTQYF
cdr3_nt: TGTGCCAGCAGTTACCCCACCGCGGGAAGAACCAACACAGATACGCAGTATTTT
clone_size: -
v_call: TRBV6-2/TRBV6-3
j_call: TRBJ2-3
d_call: -

cdr3_aa: CASSVGLAGNGYEQYF
cdr3_nt: TGTGCCAGCAGCGTGGGACTAGCGGGAAACGGATACGAGCAGTACTTC
clone_size: -
v_call: TRBV7-8
j_call: TRBJ2-7
d_call: TRBD2

cdr3_aa: CASSLLAGARRETQYF
cdr3_nt: TGTGCCAGCAGCCTACTAGCGGGAGCTCGGAGGGAGACCCAGTACTTC
clone_size: -
v_call: TRBV28
j_call: TRBJ2-5
d_call: TRBD2